The sequence of this TCR beta chain was determined in a study of blood T cell repertoires in COVID-19. The protocol was immunoSEQ multiplex PCR, while the TCRdb copy is restricted to in-frame clones and leaves out a portion. The sample contains 200,000 to 300,000 clones, just under 85% of which appear only once. Per germline, CDR1 SNHLY and CDR2 FYNNEI. The CDR3 spans 14 residues. The germline V and J ends were trimmed by 0 bases and 6 bases, with 11 bases remaining between them. The clonotype originates from a woman aged 60-75 years with active or convalescent COVID-19. Sequencing was done on a sample of peripheral blood. The gene calls are TRBV2 and TRBJ1-2, with D unresolved. The CDR3 nucleotides read TGTGCCAGCAGTGAAGCATTGGCAGTTGATGGCTACACCTTC. This sequence encodes CASSEALAVDGYTF. Full variable domain (rest looked up from reference TRBV2 and TRBJ1-2): EPEVTQTPSHQVTQMGQEVILRCVPISNHLYFYWYRQILGQKVEFLVSFYNNEISEKSEIFDDQFSVERPDGSNFTLKIRSTKLEDSAMYFCASSEALAVDGYTFGSGTRLTVV.